This T cell receptor beta chain is from a study of T cells after yellow fever vaccination. Study observations and caveats: Most clones from primary vaccination were detected again post-booster (96% CD4, around 90% CD8). The secondary response was weaker but peaked faster, day 5 versus 15. Shared CD4/CD8 clonotypes were a small share, likely from convergent recombination.

CDR1 and CDR2 from the germline V gene are MDHEN and SYDVKM. CDR3 length: 16 amino acids. V lost 2 bases and J 4 bases, leaving 12 bases between the germline ends. This clonotype has more than one count but fewer than ten. Its antigen is still unknown. Conversion of TCR transcripts into cDNA relied on 5'RACE template switching, which added a universal primer site and UMIs. TCRdb processed the 5' RACE reads anew with MiXCR; each CDR3 protein has one entry. The data contain 100,000 to 150,000 distinct CDR3 sequences, roughly 6.7% of them singletons. The chain couples TRBV28 to TRBJ1-6; maybe TRBD1 (6 bases). The receptor comes from a man aged 18 to 30 who received the YFV17D yellow fever vaccine. This sample comprised CD4+ T cells sorted from PBMCs, obtained roughly 10 days after the first yellow fever vaccination. The CDR3 here is CASSLIARGYNSPLHF. The CDR3 DNA sequence: TGTGCCAGCAGTTTAATTGCCAGGGGTTATAATTCACCCCTCCACTTT.